This TCR beta chain was identified in a study of Graves' ophthalmopathy and Graves' hyperthyroidism. RNA transcripts yielded amplified TCR beta CDR3 regions. Amplification began with first-round RT-PCR using HTBI primers, then second-round multiplex PCR was performed. Each CDR3 protein is one row after TCRdb ran MiXCR on the multiplex PCR reads. The sample has about 620,000 distinct CDR3 sequences; around a fifth are singletons. The germline V gene has CDR1 SQVTM and CDR2 ANQGSEA. The CDR3 loop spans 15 amino acids. V was pared by 0 bases and J by 0 bases, with 11 bases between. The chain joins TRBV29-1 to TRBJ1-1; the D gene is possibly TRBD1 (5 bases). The TCR originated in a young woman with stable Graves' hyperthyroidism. Some clones in this sample may be carry-over from other donors' samples. The sample taken for sequencing was peripheral blood. CDR3 sequence reads: CSVEDAGQMNTEAFF. Here the CDR3 DNA reads TGCAGCGTTGAAGATGCAGGGCAGATGAACACTGAAGCTTTCTTT.